One and the same sample provided the 11 T cell receptor beta chains below, sequenced in a study of T cell responses to AZD1222 COVID-19 vaccine. Clones were read by immunoSEQ multiplex PCR, and TCRdb kept only the in-frame ones, dropping some. The sample shows about 180,000 clones, 90% to 95% of them seen only once. Source: peripheral blood, taken 28 days after the second dose of the MenACWY control vaccine. Receptors originate from an adult who received the MenACWY meningococcal vaccine as a control.

The rearrangement links TRBV4-2 to TRBJ2-7; D might be TRBD1 (5 bases). The V end was cut by 1 base, the J end by 3 bases, with 10 bases between. The CDR3 has 14 residues. Germline-derived CDR1 and CDR2 are LGHNA and YNFKEQ. The CDR3 DNA is TGTGCCAGCAGCCAAGCGCCAGGGAACTACGAGCAGTACTTC. Encoded protein: CASSQAPGNYEQYF.

V is TRBV6-1 and J is TRBJ1-6; no clear D. The V gene's germline CDR1 is MNHNS and CDR2 SASEGT. V was trimmed by 1 base and J by 5 bases, leaving 9 bases between them. The CDR3 contains 15 residues. This chain's CDR3 is CASSEDPKDNSPLHF. Written as DNA, the CDR3 is TGTGCCAGCAGTGAAGACCCCAAGGATAATTCACCCCTCCACTTT.

The rearrangement joins TRBV12-3 or TRBV12-4 to TRBJ1-2; unclear D gene. The CDR3 has 13 residues. Between the trimmed V and J ends, which lost 6 bases and 3 bases, there was a span of 11 bases. CDR3 amino acids: CASSPRQDYGYTF. The CDR3 DNA is TGTGCCAGCAGCCCCAGGCAGGACTATGGCTACACCTTC.

This chain connects TRBV27 to TRBJ1-1; TRBD1 is a possible D gene (5 bases). The V end was cut by 0 bases, the J end by 7 bases, with 21 bases between. The CDR3 totals 17 residues. Germline CDR1 is MNHEY and CDR2 is SMNVEV (reference sequence). The CDR3: CASSLSGFQDNVGEAFF. In DNA, the CDR3 is TGTGCCAGCAGTTTATCGGGGTTTCAGGACAACGTGGGTGAAGCTTTCTTT.

This chain uses TRBV5-4 with TRBJ1-1; 9 bases line up with TRBD1. This CDR3 contains 15 residues. Looked up from germline, CDR1 is SGHNT and CDR2 is YYREEE (reference sequence). Germline trimming cut 4 bases from V and 1 base from J; bases unmatched to any gene: 5. The CDR3 loop is CASSQRTGENTEAFF. CDR3 sequence (DNA): TGTGCCAGCAGCCAACGGACAGGGGAGAACACTGAAGCTTTCTTT.

This rearrangement joins TRBV5-4 to TRBJ2-3; D remains unclear. CDR1 is SGHNT and CDR2 is YYREEE in the germline V gene (reference sequence). The CDR3 contains 13 residues. Deletions cut 2 bases from V and 2 bases from J, with 6 bases between. This CDR3 is CASSFGDTDTQYF. DNA of the CDR3: TGTGCCAGCAGCTTTGGAGACACAGATACGCAGTATTTT.

J is TRBJ1-2 and V is TRBV6-6; D perhaps matches TRBD1 (5 bases). Germline V gene sequence: CDR1 MNHNY, CDR2 SVGAGI (reference sequence). Trimming shortened V by 6 bases and J by 4 bases, and 15 bases separated the two germline ends. CDR3 length: 14 amino acids. This CDR3 reads CASRLTEGPYGYTF. CDR3 sequence (DNA): TGTGCCAGCAGGCTGACAGAGGGACCCTATGGCTACACCTTC.

With respect to this clone: The sample has other DNA sequences that encode this CDR3 too. The rearrangement uses TRBV5-6 and TRBJ2-7; unclear D gene. Trimming took off 0 bases at V and 4 bases at J, with 5 bases between the two ends. There are 12 residues in the CDR3. Per the germline V gene, CDR1 is SGHDT and CDR2 is YYEEEE. CDR3 coding DNA: TGTGCCAGCAGCTTGGGGCAGTACGAGCAGTACTTC. Amino acids: CASSLGQYEQYF.

This rearrangement joins TRBV6-5 to TRBJ2-1, with 7 bases lining up with TRBD2. CDR3 size: 13 residues. CDR1 MNHEY and CDR2 SVGAGI come from the germline V gene. V dropped 4 bases and J dropped 8; count of bases not matched to a gene: 5. CDR3 sequence reads: CASSLRLADEQFF. CDR3 sequence (DNA): TGTGCCAGCAGTTTGCGACTAGCCGATGAGCAGTTCTTC.

The chain is built from TRBV2 and TRBJ2-5; 10 bases agree with TRBD2. The germline CDR1 and CDR2 sequences are SNHLY and FYNNEI. The CDR3 consists of 12 residues. With V trimmed by 6 bases and J by 5 bases, 0 bases remained unmatched. The CDR3 protein is CASRTSGETQYF. In DNA, the CDR3 is TGTGCCAGCAGGACTAGCGGGGAGACCCAGTACTTC.

With respect to this clone: The same CDR3 is also encoded by other DNA sequences in this sample. The genes are TRBV5-1 and TRBJ1-1; D may be TRBD1 (5 bases). The CDR3 spans 14 residues. The germline CDR1 and CDR2 sequences are SGHRS and YFSETQ. V dropped 0 bases and J dropped 1 base, with 7 bases sitting between them. Written as DNA, the CDR3 is TGCGCCAGCAGCTTGGGGGGCGGGAACACTGAAGCTTTCTTT. Amino acids: CASSLGGGNTEAFF. The entire variable domain, with the rest obtained from reference TRBV5-1 and TRBJ1-1, is as follows: KAGVTQTPRYLIKTRGQQVTLSCSPISGHRSVSWYQQTPGQGLQFLFEYFSETQRNKGNFPGRFSGRQFSNSRSEMNVSTLELGDSALYLCASSLGGGNTEAFFGQGTRLTVV.